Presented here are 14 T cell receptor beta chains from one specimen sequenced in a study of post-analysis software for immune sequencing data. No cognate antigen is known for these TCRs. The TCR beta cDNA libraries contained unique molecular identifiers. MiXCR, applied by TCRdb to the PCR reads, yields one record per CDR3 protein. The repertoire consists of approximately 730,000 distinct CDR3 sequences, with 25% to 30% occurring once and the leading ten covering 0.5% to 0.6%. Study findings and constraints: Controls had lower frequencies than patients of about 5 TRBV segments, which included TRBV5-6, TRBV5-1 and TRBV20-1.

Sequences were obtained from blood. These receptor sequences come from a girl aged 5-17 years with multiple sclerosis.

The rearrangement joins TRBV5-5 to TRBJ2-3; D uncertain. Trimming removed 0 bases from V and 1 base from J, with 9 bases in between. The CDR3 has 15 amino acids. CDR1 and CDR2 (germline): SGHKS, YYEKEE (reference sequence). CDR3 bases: TGTGCCAGCAGCTTGGGGTTTTGGGGCACAGATACGCAGTATTTT. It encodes CASSLGFWGTDTQYF.

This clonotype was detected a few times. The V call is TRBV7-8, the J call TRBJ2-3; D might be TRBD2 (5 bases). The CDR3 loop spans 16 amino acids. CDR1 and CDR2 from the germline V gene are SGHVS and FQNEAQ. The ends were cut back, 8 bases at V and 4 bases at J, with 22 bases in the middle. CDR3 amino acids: CASSRIGLTRPDTQYF. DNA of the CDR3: TGTGCCAGCTCCAGGATCGGACTCACGAGACCAGATACGCAGTATTTT.

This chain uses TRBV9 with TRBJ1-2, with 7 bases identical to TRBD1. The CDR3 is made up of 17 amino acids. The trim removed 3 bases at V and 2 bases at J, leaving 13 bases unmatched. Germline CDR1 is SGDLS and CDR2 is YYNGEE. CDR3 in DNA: TGTGCCAGCAGCGAGACCGGGGGACAGAACCTAAACTATGGCTACACCTTC. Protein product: CASSETGGQNLNYGYTF.

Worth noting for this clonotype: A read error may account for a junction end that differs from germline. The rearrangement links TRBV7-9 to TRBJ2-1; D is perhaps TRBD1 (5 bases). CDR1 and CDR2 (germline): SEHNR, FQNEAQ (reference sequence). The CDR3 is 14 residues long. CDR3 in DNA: TGTGCCAGCAGCTTAACTGGGGCTTACATTGAGCAGTTCTTC. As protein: CASSLTGAYIEQFF.

The CDR3 DNA reads TGTGCCAGCAGCGGAGGGGACAGGCCTGATTGGAGCAACACCATATATTTT. It specifies CASSGGDRPDWSNTIYF. The chain has TRBV9 and TRBJ1-3; 8 nucleotides align to TRBD1. Trimming removed 3 bases from V and 7 bases from J; junction bases left unmatched: 15. Germline values: CDR1 SGDLS, CDR2 YYNGEE. The CDR3 has 17 residues.

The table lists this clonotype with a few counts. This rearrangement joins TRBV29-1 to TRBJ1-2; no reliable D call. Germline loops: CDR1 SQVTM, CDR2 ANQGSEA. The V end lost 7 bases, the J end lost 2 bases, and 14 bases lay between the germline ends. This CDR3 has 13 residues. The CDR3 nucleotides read TGCAGCGCCGCGTCCCGGGCCAACTATGGCTACACCTTC. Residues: CSAASRANYGYTF.

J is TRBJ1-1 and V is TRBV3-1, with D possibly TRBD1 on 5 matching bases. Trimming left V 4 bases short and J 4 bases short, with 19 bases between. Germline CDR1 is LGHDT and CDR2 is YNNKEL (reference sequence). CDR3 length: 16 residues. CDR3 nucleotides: TGTGCCAGCAGCCCCGGGGGTAACGTGGGGAGCACTGAAGCTTTCTTT. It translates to CASSPGGNVGSTEAFF.

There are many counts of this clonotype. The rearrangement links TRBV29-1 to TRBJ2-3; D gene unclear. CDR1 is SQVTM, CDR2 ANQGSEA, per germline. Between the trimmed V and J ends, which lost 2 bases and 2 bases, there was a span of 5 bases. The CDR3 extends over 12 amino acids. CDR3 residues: CSVEQYTDTQYF. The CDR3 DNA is TGCAGCGTTGAACAGTACACAGATACGCAGTATTTT.

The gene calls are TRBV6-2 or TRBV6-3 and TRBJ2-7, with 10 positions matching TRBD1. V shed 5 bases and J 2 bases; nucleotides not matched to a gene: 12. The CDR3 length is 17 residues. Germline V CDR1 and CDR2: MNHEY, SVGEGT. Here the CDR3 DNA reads TGTGCCAGCAGTCCTGCCATCCGGGACAGGGGAACCTACGAGCAGTACTTC. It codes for CASSPAIRDRGTYEQYF.

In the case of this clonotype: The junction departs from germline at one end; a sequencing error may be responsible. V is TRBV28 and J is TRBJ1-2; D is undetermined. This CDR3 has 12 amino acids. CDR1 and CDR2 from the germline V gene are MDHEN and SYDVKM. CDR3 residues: CAGSLISDGYTF. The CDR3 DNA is TGTGCCGGCAGTTTAATCTCAGATGGCTACACCTTC.

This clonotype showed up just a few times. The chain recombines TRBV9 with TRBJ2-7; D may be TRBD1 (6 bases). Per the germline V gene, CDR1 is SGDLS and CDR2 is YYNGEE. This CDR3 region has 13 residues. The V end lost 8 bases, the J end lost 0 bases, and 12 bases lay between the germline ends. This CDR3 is CASGRGNSYEQYF. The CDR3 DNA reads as TGTGCCAGTGGCAGGGGAAACTCCTACGAGCAGTACTTC.

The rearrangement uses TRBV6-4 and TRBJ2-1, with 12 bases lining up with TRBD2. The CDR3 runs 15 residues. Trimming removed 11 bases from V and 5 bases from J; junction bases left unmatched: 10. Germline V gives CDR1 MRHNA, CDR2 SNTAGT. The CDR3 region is CAGTATSGGNNEQFF. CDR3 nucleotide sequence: TGTGCCGGCACGGCAACTAGCGGGGGGAACAATGAGCAGTTCTTC.

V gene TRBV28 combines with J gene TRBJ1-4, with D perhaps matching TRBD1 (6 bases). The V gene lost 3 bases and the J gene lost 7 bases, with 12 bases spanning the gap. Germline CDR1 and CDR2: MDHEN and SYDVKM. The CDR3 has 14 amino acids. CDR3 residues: CASSFSGALEKLFF. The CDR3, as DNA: TGTGCCAGCAGTTTCTCAGGGGCTCTTGAAAAACTGTTTTTT.

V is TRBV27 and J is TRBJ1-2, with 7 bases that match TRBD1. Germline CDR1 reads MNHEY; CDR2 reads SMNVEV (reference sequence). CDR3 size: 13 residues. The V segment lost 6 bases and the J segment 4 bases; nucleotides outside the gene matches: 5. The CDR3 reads CASSVQGTYGYTF. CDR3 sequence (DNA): TGTGCCAGCAGCGTACAGGGGACCTATGGCTACACCTTC.